This passage covers 5 T cell receptor beta chains from one sample sequenced in a study of CXCR3-negative and CXCR3-positive naive CD8 T cells. Study-wide findings and caveats: The TRB CDR3s that CXCR3-positive naive cells carried were more hydrophobic than those of CXCR3-negative naive cells.

Their target antigens are unknown. Preparation of TRB cDNA libraries relied on 5' RACE carrying UMI labels. With the 5' RACE reads reprocessed, TCRdb shows one record per CDR3 protein and no DNA. Its table lists tens of thousands of distinct CDR3 sequences. Input material: naive CXCR3+ CD8+ T cells from blood. The subset: CD45RO-CCR7+CD27+CD95- naive CD8+ T cells expressing CXCR3 (TNR3+). Source of these receptors: a human donor in good health. Some clones in this sample may be carry-over from other donors' samples.

The V call is TRBV4-1, the J call TRBJ1-1; lacking DNA, the TRBD1 call made by TCRdb goes unchecked. This CDR3 is built from 16 residues. Looked up from germline, CDR1 is MGHRA and CDR2 is YSYEKL. CDR3: CASSQEGWAPSTEAFF.

The chain employs TRBV4-2 and TRBJ2-3; TCRdb names TRBD1, which stays unverified in the absence of DNA. The V gene's germline CDR1 is LGHNA and CDR2 YNFKEQ. The CDR3 loop spans 14 amino acids. The CDR3 is CASSLRTDTDTQYF.

The CDR3 sequence: CSARDTPGARSYEQYF. This chain joins TRBV20-1 and TRBJ2-7; TCRdb names TRBD1, which stays unverified in the absence of DNA. This CDR3 spans 16 amino acids. CDR1 DFQATT and CDR2 SNEGSKA come from the germline V gene (reference sequence).

CDR3 amino acids: CASIEGGTREDTQYF. The chain has TRBV25-1 and TRBJ2-3; TCRdb names TRBD1, which stays unverified in the absence of DNA. This CDR3 comprises 15 residues. Looked up from germline, CDR1 is MGHDK and CDR2 is SYGVNS.

The chain uses TRBV4-2 and TRBJ1-3. The CDR3 runs to 16 residues. Germline V gene data show CDR1 as LGHNA and CDR2 as YNFKEQ. The CDR3 loop reads CASSQDRWSSGNTIYF.